The 8 T cell receptor beta chains below were found in one sample sequenced in a study of CD8+ T cells in alopecia areata listed by TCRdb under 2018. The time point label of this sample denotes: baseline before oral tofacitinib. Library construction relied on the immunoSEQ multiplex PCR assay. To provide template for TCR sequencing, every sample had RNA extracted and reverse transcribed into cDNA. Here the immuneACCESS table is served through TCRdb, limited to in-frame sequences with V and J called. Missing clones are a known gap in these copies; in checked studies unresolved V genes cover under half, and the rest lacks a known reason. This sample has some 170,000 clones in its table, and less than 80% of those were observed once. The ten largest clones add up to around 10% of the sample. Sequencing was performed on CD8+ T cells sorted from blood, taken at week 0. The receptor set was obtained from a human donor with alopecia areata.

V and J are TRBV7-2 and TRBJ1-2; 10 nucleotides match TRBD1. CDR3 length: 15 residues. V was clipped by 5 bases and J by 6 bases; unmatched bases: 9. From germline, CDR1 is SGHTA and CDR2 FQGNSA. The CDR3 DNA reads TGTGCCAGCAGCCCACGCCCGGGACAGGGGAATGGCTACACCTTC. This sequence encodes CASSPRPGQGNGYTF.

The rearrangement links TRBV4-1 to TRBJ1-6, with D perhaps matching TRBD1 (5 bases). Trimming cost V 0 bases and J 14 bases, with 8 bases left between them. This CDR3 spans 12 amino acids. CDR1 and CDR2 (germline): MGHRA, YSYEKL. The CDR3 DNA is TGCGCCAGCAGCCAAGATGACAGAGCCCTCCACTTT. Its translation: CASSQDDRALHF.

The gene calls are TRBV5-6 and TRBJ1-4; D possibly corresponds to TRBD1 (5 bases). The V end lost 4 bases, the J end lost 8 bases, and 15 bases lay between the germline ends. The CDR3 runs 14 residues. The germline V gene has CDR1 SGHDT and CDR2 YYEEEE. The CDR3 loop reads CASSPKGIEEKLFF. The DNA of the CDR3 is TGTGCCAGCAGCCCCAAGGGGATTGAGGAAAAACTGTTTTTT.

This clone was picked up one time. The chain carries TRBV13 and TRBJ2-7; D unclear. This CDR3 has 14 residues. Looked up from germline, CDR1 is PRHDT and CDR2 is FYEKMQ (reference sequence). The V gene lost 3 bases and the J gene lost 0 bases, with 9 bases spanning the gap. The CDR3 DNA reads as TGTGCCAGCAGCTTGACGGCCCGCTCCTACGAGCAGTACTTC. Translation gives CASSLTARSYEQYF.

The chain carries TRBV15 and TRBJ2-4; 8 positions match TRBD1. The CDR3 totals 15 residues. Germline V gene data show CDR1 as LNHNV and CDR2 as YYDKDF (reference sequence). V shed 5 bases, J shed 8 bases, and the junction held 11 bases outside the gene matches. CDR3 region: CATSPKTGVGDIQYF. For the CDR3, the DNA is TGTGCCACCAGCCCAAAGACAGGGGTAGGGGACATTCAGTACTTC. Based on the CDR3 plus reference TRBV15 and TRBJ2-4, the full variable domain is DAMVIQNPRYQVTQFGKPVTLSCSQTLNHNVMYWYQQKSSQAPKLLFHYYDKDFNNEADTPDNFQSRRPNTSFCFLDIRSPGLGDTAMYLCATSPKTGVGDIQYFGAGTRLSVL.

The chain is built from TRBV5-6 and TRBJ1-1, with a weak D call TRBD1 (6 bases). Germline-derived CDR1 and CDR2 are SGHDT and YYEEEE. Trimming pared 3 bases from V and 2 bases from J, leaving 8 bases between. The CDR3 contains 13 residues. CDR3 DNA: TGTGCCAGCAGCTGGGACACCAACACTGAAGCTTTCTTT. Translation gives CASSWDTNTEAFF.

The chain joins TRBV29-1 to TRBJ2-7; the match to TRBD1 covers 9 bases. The CDR3 covers 16 residues. CDR1 is SQVTM and CDR2 is ANQGSEA in the germline V gene. V lost 3 bases and J lost 1; bases outside the gene matches: 10. CDR3 protein: CSVEGPGQGSSYEQYF. Written as DNA, the CDR3 is TGCAGCGTTGAGGGACCGGGACAGGGATCTTCCTACGAGCAGTACTTC.

CDR3 protein: CASPPTHTGELFF. DNA for the CDR3: TGTGCCAGCCCACCGACACACACCGGGGAGCTGTTTTTT. J is TRBJ2-2 and V is TRBV7-9; D is undetermined. The germline V and J ends were trimmed by 8 bases and 3 bases, with 10 bases remaining between them. The CDR3 runs to 13 residues. Germline CDR1 and CDR2: SEHNR and FQNEAQ (reference sequence).